Following are 2 T cell receptor beta chains from one sample sequenced in a study of PD-1 blockade in classical Hodgkin lymphoma. Time point specified: cycle 4 day 1 (C4D1), after 6 weeks of nivolumab. There was relapse after autologous stem cell transplantation in every patient, and there was variation in brentuximab vedotin exposure. TCRdb's table, derived via immunoSEQ multiplex PCR, lists solely in-frame clones and lacks some. The sample consists of about 21,000 clones, around three quarters of them appearing once. The input for sequencing was peripheral blood mononuclear cells (PBMCs), taken before the fourth cycle of nivolumab. Receptors were obtained from a human donor with classical Hodgkin lymphoma.

This clone appeared once. This CDR3 is CASSQDREGTFGEQYV. CDR3 in DNA: TGCGCCAGCAGCCAAGATCGCGAAGGGACCTTCGGCGAGCAGTACGTC. The rearrangement links TRBV4-1 to TRBJ2-7, with D perhaps TRBD1 or TRBD2 (5 bases each). V was pared by 0 bases and J by 6 bases, with 18 bases between. The CDR3 length is 16 residues. Germline lookup yields CDR1 MGHRA and CDR2 YSYEKL.

The chain carries TRBV5-8 and TRBJ2-3, with D tentatively TRBD1 (5 bases). CDR1 and CDR2 from the germline V gene are SGHTS and YDEGEE. The CDR3 sequence is 16 residues long. V lost 0 bases, J lost 2 bases, and 13 bases lay in between. CDR3 DNA sequence: TGTGCCAGCAGCTTGGGGGGCTCCTCATACACAGATACGCAGTATTTT. Translating it yields CASSLGGSSYTDTQYF.